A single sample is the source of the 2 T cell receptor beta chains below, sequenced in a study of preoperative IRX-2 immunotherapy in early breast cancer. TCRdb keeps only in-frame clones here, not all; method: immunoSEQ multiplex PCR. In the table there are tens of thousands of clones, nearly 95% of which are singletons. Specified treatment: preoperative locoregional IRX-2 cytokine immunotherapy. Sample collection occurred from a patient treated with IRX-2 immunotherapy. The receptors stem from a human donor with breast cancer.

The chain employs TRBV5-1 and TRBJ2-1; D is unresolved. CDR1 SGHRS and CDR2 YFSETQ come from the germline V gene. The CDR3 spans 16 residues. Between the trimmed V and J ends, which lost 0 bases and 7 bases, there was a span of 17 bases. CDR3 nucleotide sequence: TGCGCCAGCAGCTTGGTGGACGCCGGGCCAGGAAATGAGCAGTTCTTC. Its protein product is CASSLVDAGPGNEQFF.

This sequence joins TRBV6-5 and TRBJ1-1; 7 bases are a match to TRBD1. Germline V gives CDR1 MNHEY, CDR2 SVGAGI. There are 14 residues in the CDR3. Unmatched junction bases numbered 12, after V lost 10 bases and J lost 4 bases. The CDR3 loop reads CAIQRWGQSTEAFF. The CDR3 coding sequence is TGTGCCATCCAGCGCTGGGGACAGAGCACTGAAGCTTTCTTT.